This entry lists 12 T cell receptor beta chains sequenced from one sample in a study of technical replicates of blood from a handful of donors. Measured with immunoSEQ multiplex PCR; TCRdb has only the in-frame clones, and not every one. The table shows some 80,000 clones, with roughly nine tenths occurring only once. Sequencing was performed on T cells isolated from PBMCs. The receptors shown here come from a human donor in good health.

The sample holds a few counts of this clone. The rearrangement joins TRBV28 to TRBJ2-7, with 12 bases matching TRBD2. There are 13 residues in the CDR3. V lost 6 bases, J lost 5 bases, and 2 bases stayed unmatched. CDR1 and CDR2 (germline): MDHEN, SYDVKM. CDR3 region: CASRTSGRDEQYF. The CDR3, as DNA: TGTGCCAGCAGGACTAGCGGGAGAGACGAGCAGTACTTC.

The chain has TRBV12-5 and TRBJ2-1; D is ambiguous. Trimming removed 3 bases at V and 9 bases at J, with 9 bases between. CDR1 and CDR2 from the germline V gene are LGHNT and FRNRAP. The CDR3 loop spans 12 amino acids. Here the CDR3 DNA reads TGTGCTAGTGGTTTCTCCGTTGTTGAGCAGTTCTTC. This codes for CASGFSVVEQFF.

Only one count was recorded for this clone. The genes are TRBV5-6 and TRBJ2-1; 9 bases match TRBD2. J gave up 2 bases and V 3 bases, and 3 bases lay outside the gene matches. The length of the CDR3 is 15 residues. Germline V CDR1 and CDR2: SGHDT, YYEEEE. DNA for the CDR3: TGTGCCAGCAGCTCTGGACTAGCGCCCTACAATGAGCAGTTCTTC. Its translation: CASSSGLAPYNEQFF. The full variable domain, with the rest looked up from reference TRBV5-6 and TRBJ2-1, is DAGVTQSPTHLIKTRGQQVTLRCSPKSGHDTVSWYQQALGQGPQFIFQYYEEEERQRGNFPDRFSGHQFPNYSSELNVNALLLGDSALYLCASSSGLAPYNEQFFGPGTRLTVL.

The gene calls are TRBV9 and TRBJ1-4; D is ambiguous. V lost 1 base and J lost 3, with 7 bases in between. The CDR3 extends over 14 amino acids. From germline, CDR1 is SGDLS and CDR2 YYNGEE. The CDR3 protein is CASSVTRSNEKLFF. Written as DNA, the CDR3 is TGTGCCAGCAGCGTAACGAGATCTAATGAAAAACTGTTTTTT.

The table lists this clone with a count of one. The chain combines TRBV9 with TRBJ2-1; 13 bases align to TRBD2. This CDR3 contains 16 residues. Germline-derived CDR1 and CDR2 are SGDLS and YYNGEE. V shed 4 bases and J 5 bases; nucleotides not matched to a gene: 6. For the CDR3, the DNA is TGTGCCAGCAGCCCTCAGACTAGCGGGAGGAACAATGAGCAGTTCTTC. It specifies CASSPQTSGRNNEQFF.

The rearrangement links TRBV7-6 to TRBJ1-2; 7 bases are shared with TRBD1. With 5 bases clipped from V and 3 bases from J, the junction kept 3 bases outside the gene matches. From germline, CDR1 is SGHVS and CDR2 FNYEAQ. The CDR3 runs 13 residues. Written as DNA, the CDR3 is TGTGCCAGCAGCCCTGGACAGGACTATGGCTACACCTTC. Amino acid sequence: CASSPGQDYGYTF.

The chain links TRBV19 to TRBJ1-5, with D uncertain. V shed 5 bases and J shed 0 bases, with 14 bases lying between them. Looked up from germline, CDR1 is LNHDA and CDR2 is SQIVND (reference sequence). CDR3 size: 16 residues. The CDR3 region is CASSGGSSYSNQPQHF. In nucleotides, the CDR3 is TGTGCCAGTAGTGGCGGCAGCTCTTATAGCAATCAGCCCCAGCATTTT.

The chain links TRBV19 to TRBJ1-5; D perhaps matches TRBD1 (5 bases). Germline values: CDR1 LNHDA, CDR2 SQIVND (reference sequence). V was pared by 4 bases and J by 6 bases, with 16 bases between. The CDR3 is 15 residues long. CDR3 bases: TGTGCCAGTAGTAGCCTCACTTCCGGGGGTCAGCCCCAGCATTTT. This encodes CASSSLTSGGQPQHF.

V and J are TRBV7-2 and TRBJ2-1; TRBD2 agrees at 10 bases. This CDR3 comprises 16 residues. The germline gives CDR1 SGHTA, CDR2 FQGNSA. Trimming cost V 3 bases and J 9 bases; bases outside gene matches: 11. The CDR3 nucleotides are TGTGCCAGCAGCTTTTGTCCCAGCGGGAGGGCATGTGAGCAGTTCTTC. Translating it yields CASSFCPSGRACEQFF.

The rearrangement links TRBV30 to TRBJ1-6; D might be TRBD1 (6 bases). The CDR3 is made up of 13 amino acids. The V and J ends lost 3 bases and 7 bases respectively, with 10 bases between them. Per germline, CDR1 GTSNPN and CDR2 SVGIG (reference sequence). The CDR3 loop is CAWSAGENSPLHF. The CDR3 coding sequence is TGTGCCTGGAGCGCAGGGGAGAATTCACCCCTCCACTTT.

This clone has more than one count but fewer than ten. The genes are TRBV9 and TRBJ1-1; the D gene is possibly TRBD1 (6 bases). Germline CDR1 reads SGDLS; CDR2 reads YYNGEE. The V and J ends lost 4 bases and 3 bases respectively, with 16 bases between them. The length of the CDR3 is 15 residues. The CDR3 region is CASSKGGLTDTEAFF. In DNA, the CDR3 is TGTGCCAGCAGCAAGGGGGGGCTTACGGACACTGAAGCTTTCTTT.

The chain carries TRBV7-3 and TRBJ2-5; weak D call: TRBD2 (6 bases). The CDR3 extends over 15 amino acids. Germline V gene sequence: CDR1 SGHTA, CDR2 FQGTGA. Trimming pared 2 bases from V and 2 bases from J, leaving 12 bases between. Here the CDR3 reads CASSLLAGIQETQYF. CDR3 in DNA: TGTGCCAGCAGCTTATTGGCGGGAATACAAGAGACCCAGTACTTC.